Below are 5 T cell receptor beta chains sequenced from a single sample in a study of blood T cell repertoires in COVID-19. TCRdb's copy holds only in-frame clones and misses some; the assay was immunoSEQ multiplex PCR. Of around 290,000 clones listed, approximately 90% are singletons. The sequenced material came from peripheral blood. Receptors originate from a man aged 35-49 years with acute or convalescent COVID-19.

This chain's CDR3 is CASSQAGQPQHF. The CDR3 DNA follows: TGTGCCAGCAGCCAAGCGGGGCAGCCCCAGCATTTT. The V and J genes are TRBV7-2 and TRBJ1-5; D is unclear. The CDR3 extends over 12 amino acids. Germline CDR1 and CDR2: SGHTA and FQGNSA. The germline V and J ends were trimmed by 5 bases and 7 bases, with 9 bases remaining between them.

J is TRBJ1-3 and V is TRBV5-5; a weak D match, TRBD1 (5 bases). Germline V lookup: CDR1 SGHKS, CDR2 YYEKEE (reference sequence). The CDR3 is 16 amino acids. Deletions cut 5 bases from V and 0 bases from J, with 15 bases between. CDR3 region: CASSLRTSYSGNTIYF. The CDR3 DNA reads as TGTGCCAGCAGTCTTCGGACAAGCTACTCTGGAAACACCATATATTTT.

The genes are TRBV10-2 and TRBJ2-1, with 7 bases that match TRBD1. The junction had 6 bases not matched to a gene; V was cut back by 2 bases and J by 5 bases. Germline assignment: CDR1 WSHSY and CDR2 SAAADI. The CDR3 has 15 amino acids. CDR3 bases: TGCGCCAGCAGTGAGCGCAGGGGGACCCACAATGAGCAGTTCTTC. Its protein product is CASSERRGTHNEQFF.

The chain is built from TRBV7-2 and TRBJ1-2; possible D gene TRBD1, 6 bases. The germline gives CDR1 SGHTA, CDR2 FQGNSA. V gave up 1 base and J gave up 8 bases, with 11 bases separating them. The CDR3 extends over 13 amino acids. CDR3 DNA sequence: TGTGCCAGCAGCTTAGTGTCCAGGGGCGGCTACACCTTC. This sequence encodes CASSLVSRGGYTF.

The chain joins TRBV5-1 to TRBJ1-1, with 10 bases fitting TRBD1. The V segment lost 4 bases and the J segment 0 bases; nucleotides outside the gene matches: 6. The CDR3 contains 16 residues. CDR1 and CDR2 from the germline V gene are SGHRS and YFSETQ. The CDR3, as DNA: TGCGCCAGCAGCGACCGGGACAGGGGCCTGAACACTGAAGCTTTCTTT. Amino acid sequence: CASSDRDRGLNTEAFF.